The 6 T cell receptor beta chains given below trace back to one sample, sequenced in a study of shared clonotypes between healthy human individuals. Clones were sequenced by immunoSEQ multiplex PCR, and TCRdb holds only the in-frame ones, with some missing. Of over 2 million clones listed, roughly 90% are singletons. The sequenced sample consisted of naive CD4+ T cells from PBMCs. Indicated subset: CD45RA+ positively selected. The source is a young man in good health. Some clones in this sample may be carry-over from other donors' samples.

CDR3 coding DNA: TGTGCCAGCAGGAGGATGGAAGATACGCAGTATTTT. This translates into CASRRMEDTQYF. The rearrangement links TRBV5-6 to TRBJ2-3; D not resolved. The V gene's germline CDR1 is SGHDT and CDR2 YYEEEE. The CDR3 totals 12 residues. Trimming took off 5 bases at V and 5 bases at J, with 9 bases between the two ends.

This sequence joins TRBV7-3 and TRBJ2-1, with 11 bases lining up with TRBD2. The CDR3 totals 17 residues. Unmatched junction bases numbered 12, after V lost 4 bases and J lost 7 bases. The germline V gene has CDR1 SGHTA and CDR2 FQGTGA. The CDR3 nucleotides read TGTGCCAGCAGCTATAGGGACCGACTAGCGGGGATGAATGAGCAGTTCTTC. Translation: CASSYRDRLAGMNEQFF. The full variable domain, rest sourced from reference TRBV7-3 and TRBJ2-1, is GAGVSQTPSNKVTEKGKYVELRCDPISGHTALYWYRQSLGQGPEFLIYFQGTGAADDSGLPNDRFFAVRPEGSVSTLKIQRTERGDSAVYLCASSYRDRLAGMNEQFFGPGTRLTVL.

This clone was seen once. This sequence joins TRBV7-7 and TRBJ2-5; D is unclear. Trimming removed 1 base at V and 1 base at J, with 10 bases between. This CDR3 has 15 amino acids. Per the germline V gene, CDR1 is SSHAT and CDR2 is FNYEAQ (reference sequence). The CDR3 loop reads CASSLGLGSQETQYF. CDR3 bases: TGTGCCAGCAGCTTAGGTCTGGGTTCCCAAGAGACCCAGTACTTC. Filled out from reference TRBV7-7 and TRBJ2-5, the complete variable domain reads GAGVSQSPRYKVTKRGQDVTLRCDPISSHATLYWYQQALGQGPEFLTYFNYEAQPDKSGLPSDRFSAERPEGSISTLTIQRTEQRDSAMYRCASSLGLGSQETQYFGPGTRLLVL.

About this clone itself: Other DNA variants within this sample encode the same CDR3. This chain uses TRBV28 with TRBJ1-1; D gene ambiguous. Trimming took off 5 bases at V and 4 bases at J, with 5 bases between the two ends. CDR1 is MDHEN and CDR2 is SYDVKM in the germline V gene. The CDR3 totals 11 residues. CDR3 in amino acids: CASSTRTEAFF. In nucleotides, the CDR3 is TGTGCCAGCAGTACCCGCACTGAAGCTTTCTTT.

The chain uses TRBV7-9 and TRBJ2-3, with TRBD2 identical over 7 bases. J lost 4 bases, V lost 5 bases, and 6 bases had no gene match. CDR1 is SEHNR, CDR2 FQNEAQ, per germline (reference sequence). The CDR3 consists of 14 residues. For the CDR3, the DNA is TGTGCCAGCAGCAGGAGTAGCGGGTCAGATACGCAGTATTTT. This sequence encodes CASSRSSGSDTQYF.

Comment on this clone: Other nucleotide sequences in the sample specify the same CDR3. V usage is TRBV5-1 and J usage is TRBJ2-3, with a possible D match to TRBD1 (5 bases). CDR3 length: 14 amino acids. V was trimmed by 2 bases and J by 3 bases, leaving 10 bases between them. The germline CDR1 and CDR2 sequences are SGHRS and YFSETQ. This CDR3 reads CASSLGARTDTQYF. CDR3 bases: TGCGCCAGCAGCTTAGGGGCTAGGACAGATACGCAGTATTTT.